This TCR beta chain was observed in a study of persistence of HIV-infected CD4 T cells. Study-level information: Isolated cells were CMV- and HIV-1 Gag-responding CD4+ T cells.

The immunoSEQ assay was version 4, run in survey mode. This table comes from immunoSEQ multiplex PCR, and its TCRdb copy is limited to in-frame clones, with some not included. The top ten clones hold 5.4% of a sample with 30,000 to 45,000 clones, over 65% of them seen once. The stimulus was an HIV-1 Gag 15-mer peptide pool, approximately 0.93 ug/peptide/mL. CD40L/CD69 double-negative CD45RO-high memory CD4+ T cells were collected. Suppressive ART was started during chronic HIV-1 infection in these adults. Of note for this clone: Its antigen remains unidentified.

This TCR derives from an adult with HIV. The donor label of this sample is uncertain. The sequenced sample was cultured CD4+ T cells from PBMCs, obtained from a patient who received antiretroviral therapy.

The CDR3 loop is CASSRGDQPQHF. Written as DNA, the CDR3 is TGTGCCAGCAGTAGAGGGGATCAGCCCCAGCATTTT. The chain carries TRBV27 and TRBJ1-5; the D gene is possibly TRBD1 (5 bases). The V and J ends lost 5 bases and 5 bases respectively, with 7 bases between them. This CDR3 comprises 12 residues. Germline V CDR1 and CDR2: MNHEY, SMNVEV (reference sequence).